This T cell receptor beta chain was captured in a study of identical twins. This CDR3 has 15 amino acids. The V gene's germline CDR1 is SEHNR and CDR2 FQNEAQ (reference sequence). V shed 1 base and J shed 9 bases, with 16 bases lying between them. A universal primer site was incorporated via template switching, and the cDNA contained unique molecular identifiers. TCRdb re-called the 5' RACE reads through MiXCR, storing one row per CDR3 protein. The sample has about 720,000 distinct CDR3 sequences, roughly 18% seen once; the top ten hold 13%. The sample also formed part of further work on T cells expressing NK-cell markers.

The chain couples TRBV7-9 to TRBJ2-1; TRBD2 might be the D (6 bases). The sequence was obtained from a woman between 18 and 30 years old in good health. Sequencing used PBMCs. Written as DNA, the CDR3 is TGTGCCAGCAGCTTAGAGAGCGGGTGGGGTCCTGAGCAGTTCTTC. The encoded protein is CASSLESGWGPEQFF.